One sample yielded the 11 T cell receptor beta chains listed below, sequenced in a study of T cell repertoires in cytomegalovirus infection. TCRdb itself ran the reads through MiXCR, one entry per CDR3 protein. The repertoire holds 200,000 to 300,000 distinct CDR3 sequences, with about 12% as singletons. Sequenced: PBMCs. These receptors all stem from a human donor in good health (CMV status not recorded). Some clones in this sample may be carry-over from other donors' samples.

J is TRBJ2-3 and V is TRBV11-2, with D unresolved. Trimming removed 5 bases at V and 2 bases at J, with 11 bases between. The germline CDR1 and CDR2 sequences are SGHAT and FQNNGV. The CDR3 consists of 14 residues. Here the CDR3 DNA reads TGTGCCAGCAGCCCACAGCCAACCACAGATACGCAGTATTTT. Its protein product is CASSPQPTTDTQYF.

The chain links TRBV5-1 to TRBJ2-3, with 7 bases aligning to TRBD2. The CDR3 length is 16 residues. Germline V gene data show CDR1 as SGHRS and CDR2 as YFSETQ. V shed 0 bases and J 2 bases; nucleotides not matched to a gene: 6. CDR3 sequence (DNA): TGCGCCAGCAGCTTGGACGGTCGGGAGGACACAGATACGCAGTATTTT. Protein product: CASSLDGREDTDTQYF.

This clonotype was seen ten or more times. The J gene is TRBJ1-1, the V gene TRBV7-2; no reliable D call. Trimming left V 5 bases short and J 5 bases short, with 15 bases between. The CDR3 covers 14 residues. The germline CDR1 and CDR2 sequences are SGHTA and FQGNSA. The CDR3 nucleotides read TGTGCCAGCAGCCTCGGACTCCGGACGACTGAAGCTTTCTTT. Protein product: CASSLGLRTTEAFF.

The sample holds many counts of this clonotype. Written as DNA, the CDR3 is TGTGCCAGCAGCAAGACTAGCGGGATCTCGAATGAGCAGTTCTTC. Amino acid sequence: CASSKTSGISNEQFF. This rearrangement joins TRBV3-1 to TRBJ2-1; 11 bases fit TRBD2. CDR1 and CDR2 from the germline V gene are LGHDT and YNNKEL (reference sequence). This CDR3 contains 15 residues. The trim removed 5 bases at V and 7 bases at J, leaving 7 bases unmatched.

This clonotype was seen many times. The rearrangement links TRBV7-2 to TRBJ2-7; D not resolved. Germline-derived CDR1 and CDR2 are SGHTA and FQGNSA. V was cut by 3 bases and J by 0 bases, with 3 bases left in between. There are 12 residues in the CDR3. CDR3 amino acids: CASSFSSYEQYF. DNA for the CDR3: TGTGCCAGCAGCTTTAGCTCCTACGAGCAGTACTTC.

The chain is built from TRBV27 and TRBJ2-3, with D unclear. This CDR3 region has 16 residues. Germline V lookup: CDR1 MNHEY, CDR2 SMNVEV (reference sequence). V lost 2 bases and J 1 base, leaving 13 bases between the germline ends. Written as DNA, the CDR3 is TGTGCCAGCAGTTTAAAACCTGAGCCGGGCACAGATACGCAGTATTTT. It specifies CASSLKPEPGTDTQYF.

In this sample, this clonotype turned up many times. This sequence joins TRBV7-2 and TRBJ2-3; weak D call: TRBD1 (5 bases). The V end lost 5 bases, the J end lost 4 bases, and 16 bases lay between the germline ends. CDR1 SGHTA and CDR2 FQGNSA come from the germline V gene. The CDR3 is 15 residues long. For the CDR3, the DNA is TGTGCCAGCAGCCGAGTAGCTGAGACAGCAGATACGCAGTATTTT. It yields the protein CASSRVAETADTQYF.

J is TRBJ2-7 and V is TRBV4-2; D is possibly TRBD2 (6 bases). The CDR3 is 15 residues long. V was shortened by 0 bases and J by 7 bases, with 16 bases between the two germline ends. Germline V gene sequence: CDR1 LGHNA, CDR2 YNFKEQ. The DNA for the CDR3 is TGTGCCAGCAGCCAAGAGGAGGGGCCGGTACAAGAGCAGTACTTC. The encoded protein is CASSQEEGPVQEQYF.

Ten or more counts support this clonotype. The chain is built from TRBV5-1 and TRBJ2-6, with no clear D. The germline V gene encodes CDR1 SGHRS and CDR2 YFSETQ. V was cut by 5 bases and J by 0 bases, with 6 bases left in between. The CDR3 consists of 14 residues. Here the CDR3 reads CASRDSSGANVLTF. The CDR3 DNA reads as TGCGCCAGCAGGGATTCCTCTGGGGCCAACGTCCTGACTTTC.

This clonotype was counted many times. V usage is TRBV7-2 and J usage is TRBJ2-2; D uncertain. Trimming pared 1 base from V and 1 base from J, leaving 7 bases between. CDR1 SGHTA and CDR2 FQGNSA come from the germline V gene. The CDR3 sequence is 15 residues long. CDR3 in amino acids: CASSLGLQNTGELFF. Here the CDR3 DNA reads TGTGCCAGCAGCTTAGGTTTGCAGAACACCGGGGAGCTGTTTTTT.

This clonotype was recorded a few times. The chain joins TRBV20-1 to TRBJ2-1; 11 positions agree with TRBD2. Germline CDR1 is DFQATT and CDR2 is SNEGSKA (reference sequence). V dropped 2 bases and J dropped 0; count of bases not matched to a gene: 6. The CDR3 contains 17 residues. The CDR3 sequence: CSARLVTSGVSYNEQFF. CDR3 coding DNA: TGCAGTGCTAGACTGGTGACTAGCGGGGTCTCCTACAATGAGCAGTTCTTC.